Here is one TCR beta chain with its context. As handled by the study authors: It was from reference gene primer amplification that nucleated cell counts were estimated. Sequenced by immunoSEQ multiplex PCR; TCRdb stores in-frame clones only, minus some. V and J calls and clone size are those listed in that table; D and trimming were worked out from the DNA. The sample holds hundreds of thousands of clones, under 85% seen once. The sample originates from a study of blood T cell repertoires in COVID-19. Across the study: Sites in the United States, Italy and Spain provided acute and convalescent COVID-19 samples. PBMCs, B-cell-depleted T cells, or T cells provided the cDNA or gDNA that made up the material.

V was pared by 4 bases and J by 4 bases, with 15 bases between. The V gene's germline CDR1 is SGDLS and CDR2 YYNGEE. This CDR3 has 15 amino acids. In Seattle, patients joined the study during active infection and were tracked longitudinally. This chain connects TRBV9 to TRBJ1-3; weak D call: TRBD1 (5 bases). Sample: peripheral blood. This clonotype was obtained from a woman under 40 with COVID-19, enrolled during active disease. The CDR3 protein is CASSPQGGRGNTIYF. The DNA for the CDR3 is TGTGCCAGCAGCCCCCAGGGAGGGAGGGGAAACACCATATATTTT. The full variable domain, with the rest looked up from reference TRBV9 and TRBJ1-3, is DSGVTQTPKHLITATGQRVTLRCSPRSGDLSVYWYQQSLDQGLQFLIQYYNGEERAKGNILERFSAQQFPDLHSELNLSSLELGDSALYFCASSPQGGRGNTIYFGEGSWLTVV.